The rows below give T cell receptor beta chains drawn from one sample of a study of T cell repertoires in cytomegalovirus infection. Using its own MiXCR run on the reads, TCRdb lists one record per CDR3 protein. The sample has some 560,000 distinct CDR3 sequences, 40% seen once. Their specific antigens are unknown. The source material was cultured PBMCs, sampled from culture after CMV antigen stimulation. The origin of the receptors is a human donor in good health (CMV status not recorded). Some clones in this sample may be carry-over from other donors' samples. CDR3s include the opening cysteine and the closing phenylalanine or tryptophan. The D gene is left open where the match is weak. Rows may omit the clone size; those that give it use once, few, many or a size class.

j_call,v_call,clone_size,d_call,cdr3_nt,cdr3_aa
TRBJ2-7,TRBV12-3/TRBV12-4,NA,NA,NA,CASSFGPGFWQYF
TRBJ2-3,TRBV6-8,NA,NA,TGTGCCAGCAGCGCCGTTGGCGATACGCAGTATTTT,CASSAVGDTQYF
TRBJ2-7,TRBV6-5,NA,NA,TGTGCCAGCAGTCAGGCAATTGGCCGAAGCTCCTACGAGCAGTACTTC,CASSQAIGRSSYEQYF
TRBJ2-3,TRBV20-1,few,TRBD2,TGCAGTGCTAGAGACACCCCTCTAGCGGAAGACACAGATACGCAGTATTTT,CSARDTPLAEDTDTQYF
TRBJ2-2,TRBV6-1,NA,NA,TGTGCCAGCGGCAGACAGTTAGCAACCGGGGAGCTGTTTTTT,CASGRQLATGELFF
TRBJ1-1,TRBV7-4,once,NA,TGTGCCAGCAGCTTCCTGGGTTTTACTGAAGCTTTCTTT,CASSFLGFTEAFF
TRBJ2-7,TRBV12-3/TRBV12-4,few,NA,TGTGCCAGCAGTTTCGGCGGAAACTACGAGCAGTACTTC,CASSFGGNYEQYF
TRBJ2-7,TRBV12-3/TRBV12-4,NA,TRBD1,TGTGCCAGCAGTCGCGCCGGGACAGGGCTCTACGAGCAGTACTTC,CASSRAGTGLYEQYF
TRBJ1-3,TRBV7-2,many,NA,TGTGCCAGCAGCTTGGCGGGGGCGGCTGGAAACACCATATATTTT,CASSLAGAAGNTIYF
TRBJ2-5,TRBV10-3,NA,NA,TGTGCCATCAGTGAGTCGACCCCCCAAGAGACCCAGTACTTC,CAISESTPQETQYF
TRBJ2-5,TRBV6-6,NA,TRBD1,TGTGCCAGCAGTCTGCCGGGACAGGGATCCGTGGAGACCCAGTACTTC,CASSLPGQGSVETQYF
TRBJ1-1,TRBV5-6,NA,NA,TGTGCCAGCAGCTTATCAGGGTTCAGGATGAACACTGAAGCTTTCTTT,CASSLSGFRMNTEAFF
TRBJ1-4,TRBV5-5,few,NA,TGTGCCAGCAGCCCCCGGGGCAGGGATGAAAAACTGTTTTTT,CASSPRGRDEKLFF
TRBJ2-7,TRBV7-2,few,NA,TGTGCCAGCAGCCCCCCCGGCAGGACCTACGAGCAGTACTTC,CASSPPGRTYEQYF
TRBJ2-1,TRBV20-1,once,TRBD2,TGCAGTGCCACAGGACTAGTCGTCTACAATGAGCAGTTCTTC,CSATGLVVYNEQFF
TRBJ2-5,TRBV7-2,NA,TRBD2,TGTGCCAGCAGCTCGACTAGCAGCCAAGAGACCCAGTACTTC,CASSSTSSQETQYF
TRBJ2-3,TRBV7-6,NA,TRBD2,TGTGCCAGCAGCTTCAAGAGCCCGGGACTAGCGGGAGGGCGTGAAGATACGCAGTATTTT,CASSFKSPGLAGGREDTQYF
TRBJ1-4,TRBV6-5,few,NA,TGTGCCAGCAGTCACCGGGGGGTTGGCGAAAAACTGTTTTTT,CASSHRGVGEKLFF
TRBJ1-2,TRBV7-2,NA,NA,TGTGCCAGCAGCAGCAGGTTCGGGCCGAACTATGGCTACACCTTC,CASSSRFGPNYGYTF
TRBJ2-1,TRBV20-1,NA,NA,TGCAGTGCTAACGACTTAGGCGACGAGCAGTTCTTC,CSANDLGDEQFF
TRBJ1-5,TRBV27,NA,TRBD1,TGTGCCAGCAGAGGGACAGGGTGGTTCGGCAATCAGCCCCAGCATTTT,CASRGTGWFGNQPQHF
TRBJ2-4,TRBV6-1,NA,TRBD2,TGTGCCAGCAGTTCCCTGAGCGGGGGAGACAAAAACATTCAGTACTTC,CASSSLSGGDKNIQYF
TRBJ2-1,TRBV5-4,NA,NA,TGTGCCAGCAGCATACCAAGGGTGGACGAGCAGTTCTTC,CASSIPRVDEQFF
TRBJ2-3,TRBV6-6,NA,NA,TGTGCCTCGGACGGCGGGAAGGGAGCAGATACGCAGTATTTT,CASDGGKGADTQYF
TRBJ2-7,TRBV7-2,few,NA,TGTGCCAGCAGCTTAAACCCCCTCTACGAGCAGTACTTC,CASSLNPLYEQYF
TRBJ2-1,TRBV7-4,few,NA,TGTGCCAGCAGTCCCCAAGGAGGTGAGCAGTTCTTC,CASSPQGGEQFF